This T cell receptor (beta chain) is drawn from a study of blood T cell repertoires in COVID-19. At the level of the study: Samples of COVID-19 (acute and convalescent) were obtained from the United States, Italy and Spain. The analysed material was cDNA or gDNA that came from T cells, B-cell-depleted T cells, or PBMCs.

The J segment lost 4 bases and the V segment lost 4 bases, leaving 5 bases of the junction unmatched. CDR1 and CDR2 (germline): SGHRS, YFSETQ. The CDR3 sequence is 14 residues long. Source study methods: Using reference gene primer amplification, nucleated cell counts were estimated. The protocol was immunoSEQ multiplex PCR, while the TCRdb copy is restricted to in-frame clones and leaves out a portion. V and J calls and clone size are as listed in that table; D and trimming were resolved from the DNA. The repertoire includes about 43,000 clones, approximately 87% of them detected once, and roughly 9.2% sits in the top ten.

The receptor comes from a human donor in a cohort sampled during active COVID-19. The material sequenced was peripheral blood. The chain recombines TRBV5-1 with TRBJ1-1, with 9 positions matching TRBD1. CDR3 sequence reads: CASSVQTGGTEAFF. The CDR3 nucleotides read TGCGCCAGCAGCGTTCAGACAGGGGGCACTGAAGCTTTCTTT.